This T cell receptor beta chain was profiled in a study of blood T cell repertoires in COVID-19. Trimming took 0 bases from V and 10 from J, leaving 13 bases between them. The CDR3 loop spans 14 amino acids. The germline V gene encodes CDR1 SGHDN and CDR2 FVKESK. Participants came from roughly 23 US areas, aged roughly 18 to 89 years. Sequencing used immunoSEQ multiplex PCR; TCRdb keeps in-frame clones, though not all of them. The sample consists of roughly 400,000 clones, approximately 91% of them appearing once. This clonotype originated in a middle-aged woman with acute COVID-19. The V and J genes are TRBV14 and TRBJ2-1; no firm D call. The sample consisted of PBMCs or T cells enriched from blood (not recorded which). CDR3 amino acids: CASSQDFGPSEQFF. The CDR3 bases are TGTGCCAGCAGCCAAGATTTTGGCCCTTCAGAGCAGTTCTTC.